This T cell receptor beta chain appears in the sequencing data of a study of regulatory T cells in long-lasting Graves disease. Combining iRepertoire HTBI primers with Arm-PCR of CDR3 regions, the authors built TCR beta libraries. Authors' methods: From all samples, identification returned approximately 15 TRBJ and around 62 TRBV segments. MiXCR, applied by TCRdb to the multiplex PCR reads, yields one record per CDR3 protein. Clone size and V and J calls follow TCRdb, not the original study. The sample carries 350,000 to 400,000 distinct CDR3 sequences, around 15% recorded once. The V gene's germline CDR1 is SEHNR and CDR2 FQNEAQ (reference sequence). This CDR3 has 14 residues. V was shortened by 2 bases and J by 9 bases, with 17 bases between the two germline ends. General study results and limits: Gene preferences differed: TRBV28, TRBJ1-2, TRBJ2-5 in persistent cases.

In its sample, this clonotype was seen many times. Its antigen is not known. Time point meaning: newly diagnosed GD, antithyroid drugs for less than 3 months. The authors made the TCR library using RNA they extracted from PBMCs. Around 9 milliliters of peripheral blood were drawn into EDTA tubes. This same sample was also part of a study on T cells in Graves' hyperthyroidism and ophthalmopathy. That investigation notes: In simple terms, a model built on 13 V-J features told ophthalmopathy apart from stable hyperthyroidism.

The V and J genes are TRBV7-9 and TRBJ2-7; D tentatively reads TRBD1 or TRBD2 (5 bases each). The sequence was collected from a woman between 18 and 30 years old with Graves disease. The source material was peripheral blood mononuclear cells (PBMCs), sampled at new diagnosis, from a patient treated with antithyroid drugs. The CDR3 DNA sequence: TGTGCCAGCAGCTTACGGGGCCCGAACCCCGGGCAGTACTTC. Residues: CASSLRGPNPGQYF.